This T cell receptor beta chain was sequenced for a study of beta chain features in type 1 diabetes (dated by TCRdb to 2017 to 2018). Concerning the study at large: Mean age, gender distribution, total cell number and subset yield were not different between patients and healthy donors. Naive and central memory subsets were obtained from all 30 or so donors, but regulatory and stem cell-like memory subsets were isolated from only 8 patients and roughly 8 healthy donors. In the study, TCRB repertoires of sorted circulating CD4+ T cell subsets from recently diagnosed type 1 diabetes patients were compared with those of matched healthy donors. Across all samples, approximately 98,000,000 sorted cells were examined, and cell number per subset correlated strongly with RNA yield. General findings and caveats noted by the study authors: Because cDNA rather than genomic DNA was sequenced, highly expressing activated cells could have been over-represented, although no difference in activation and CD3 levels was found between groups. At VDJ recombination sites, patients with type 1 diabetes made fewer insertions and deleted more nucleotides, a pattern implying thymic rearrangement abnormalities. Naive, central memory and regulatory TCRB repertoires appeared to be more alike among patients than among healthy donors. Only small numbers of individuals were included in the HLA sub-analyses, which left unresolved whether HLA type had any influence on TCRB rearrangement. In all four CD4+ subsets, TCRB CDR3 length was moderately but significantly shorter in type 1 diabetes patients. PCR might favor shorter templates, but patient and control samples were amplified and corrected together, so any skew would affect both groups equally.

The High Capacity cDNA Reverse Transcription Kit was used to reverse transcribe all of the isolated RNA, meaning that expressed TCRB transcripts were what got sequenced. Deep immunoSEQ sequencing was performed on naive, central memory and regulatory T cell samples, with an average of roughly 3.6 million total reads per sample. Sorted cells were lysed in RLT buffer, and RNA was extracted using DNase-treated RNeasy Micro or Mini kits according to cell number. Each cell subset was processed on its own to prevent cross-contamination, while patient and healthy donor samples were processed together. The immunoSEQ multiplex PCR was used to amplify TCRB sequences from cDNA, generating 87-bp fragments that spanned the CDR3 region. Sequencing of the amplicons was done on the Illumina HiSeq platform. As for the authors' bioinformatics: PCR bias was corrected computationally using synthetic template baselines, and reads within Hamming distance 2 were collapsed, with unmergeable singletons discarded. Reads were aligned to IMGT to assign V, D and J genes, CDR3 length, and insertions or deletions at six rearrangement sites. Within each subset, clonotype counts were normalized to sorted cell number, and only after that were true diversity and Gini coefficients computed with the tcR R package. The overlap coefficient, calculated on TCRB nucleotide sequences, was used to measure repertoire sharing. Out-of-frame TCRB sequences from naive cells were analyzed to stand in for the pre-selection repertoire. Held by TCRdb, this immuneACCESS table contains in-frame sequences only and omits some clones. Under half of the omission traces to an unresolved V gene where checked; the cause of the rest is unknown. The V and J calls and clone size were taken over from that table, and D and trimming were inferred from the DNA. The sample has 200,000 to 300,000 clones on record, approximately 14% of them singletons. Around 0.025% of the sample comes from the top ten.

Each donor gave one peripheral blood draw, averaging approximately 110 mL, which was collected into heparinised tubes. Naive, central memory, regulatory and stem cell-like memory CD4+ T cells were sorted on a BD FACSAria II using a panel including CD45RO, CCR7, CD25, CD127, CD95 and CD27. Every sorted population had a purity above 98%. Right away, PBMCs were isolated by Lymphoprep density gradient centrifugation and were stained directly, with no culture step. So that batch effects would be minimized, each experiment stained and sorted samples in pairs, pairing one healthy donor with one patient. The CDR3 starts with the cysteine, ends with the phenylalanine, and has 15 residues. Kept here is only the CDR3 DNA, which spans 45 bases and is read in frame from base 1. The germline V gene sets CDR1 to SNHLY and CDR2 to FYNNEI. Relative to germline, V is 6 bases shorter and J is 7 bases shorter, with 18 bases between their ends.

A remark on this clone: Its antigen is still unknown. The sample holds no much larger clone one base away, and base qualities are not on file.

The sequence links TRBV2 to TRBJ1-4, with the D gene uncertain. What was sequenced was naive CD4+ T cells from blood. The cell subset or site label of this sample denotes: true naive CD4+ T cells. The TCR sequence derives from a woman aged 40-49 years in good health. CDR3 protein: CASSGTGVVGEKLFF. DNA sequence: TGTGCCAGCAGCGGAACCGGGGTCGTAGGTGAAAAACTGTTTTTT. The variable domain in full, with residues beyond the CDR3 obtained from the reference TRBV2 and TRBJ1-4 genes, is EPEVTQTPSHQVTQMGQEVILRCVPISNHLYFYWYRQILGQKVEFLVSFYNNEISEKSEIFDDQFSVERPDGSNFTLKIRSTKLEDSAMYFCASSGTGVVGEKLFFGSGTQLSVL.